This TCR beta chain stems from a study of blood T cell repertoires in COVID-19 (dated by TCRdb to the early 2020s). Some background on the complete study: Samples covering the acute and convalescent phases of COVID-19 were provided by collaborators in the United States, Italy and Spain. Samples came from the ongoing ImmuneRACE study (first 160 participants) plus 1,254 subjects from 6 global collaborators. The material from the prospective study consisted of cDNA or gDNA derived from T cells, B-cell-depleted T cells, or PBMCs. The repertoires were released in a freely available public database intended as a resource for research on the immune response to SARS-CoV-2. Subjects who had been exposed to COVID-19, were actively infected with it, or had recovered from it provided the deeply sampled blood TCRbeta repertoires that made up the dataset. Where available, HLA class I and class II types were obtained from metadata supplied by the sample provider rather than from assay-based typing. The sample metadata nearly always contained a de-identified subject ID, COVID-19 status, age in years and sex.

Including cysteine and phenylalanine, the CDR3 has 16 amino acids. CDR3 DNA only is kept here, 48 bases in frame from base 1. As encoded in the germline V gene, CDR1 is LGHNT while CDR2 is FRNRAP. The V and J ends are trimmed by 1 base and 4 bases, leaving 16 bases between them. TCRbeta CDR3 regions were amplified from genomic DNA using the immunoSEQ Assay, a bias-controlled multiplex PCR. The authors' analysis ran thus. The number of nucleated cells in each sample was estimated by amplification of reference gene primers within the assay. To quantify the absolute abundance of each unique TCRbeta CDR3 rearrangement, sequence reads were collapsed and filtered. Productive Simpson clonality was computed per sample as the square root of Simpson's diversity index over productive rearrangements. TCRdb's version of the immuneACCESS table is confined to in-frame rearrangements and falls short of the full clone set. An unresolved V gene accounts for under half of the shortfall where checked; the remainder is of unknown origin. V and J calls and clone size come straight from that table; D and trimming were deduced from the DNA. This sample comprises approximately 85,000 clones, 70% to 90% of them detected only once. Of the sample, 25% to 30% is held by the ten largest clones.

Here is what the overall study found, with its caveats: Clinical and demographic metadata were provided uncurated, with the amount varying by source and participant.

Each collaborating institution followed its own protocols to collect whole blood in K2EDTA tubes. Collaborator samples were shipped for TCRbeta analysis as frozen whole blood, isolated PBMCs, or DNA extracted from either sample type. In this sample, this clone turned up once. Its recognized antigen is unknown. Qualities for individual bases were not recorded, and no much larger clone is one base off. The TCR was taken from a man aged 50-60 years with active or convalescent COVID-19. The sequenced material came from peripheral blood. This chain is built from TRBV12-5 and TRBJ2-5; the D gene is possibly TRBD1, with 6 bases matching. The nucleotide sequence reads TGTGCTAGTGGTTTGGGTACGTCCAGGGGAGTAGAGACCCAGTACTTC. Its protein reads: CASGLGTSRGVETQYF. The full variable domain, with segments outside the CDR3 supplied by the reference TRBV12-5 and TRBJ2-5 proteins, appears as DARVTQTPRHKVTEMGQEVTMRCQPILGHNTVFWYRQTMMQGLELLAYFRNRAPLDDSGMPKDRFSAEMPDATLATLKIQPSEPRDSAVYFCASGLGTSRGVETQYFGPGTRLLVL.